A selection of T cell receptor beta chains follows, all from one sample in a study of CD8+ T cells in alopecia areata. Sequencing used immunoSEQ multiplex PCR; TCRdb keeps in-frame clones, though not all of them. The sample holds approximately 160,000 clones, 55% to 75% seen once. The sample was CD4+ T cells sorted from blood, taken at week 24, from a patient treated with tofacitinib. The receptors shown here come from a human donor with alopecia areata. The CDR3 runs from the conserved cysteine through the conserved F or W. Each record gives: clone size, D gene, J gene, V gene, CDR3 protein, CDR3 DNA. The D gene is left open where the match is weak. A clone size is listed for some rows: how often the clone was seen (once, few, many), or a class if it is expanded.

abundance: .; d_gene: .; j_gene: TRBJ1-1; v_gene: TRBV11-2; CDR3aa: CASSLQASGTEAFF; CDR3nt: TGTGCCAGCAGCTTACAAGCGTCAGGGACTGAAGCTTTCTTT
abundance: .; d_gene: .; j_gene: TRBJ1-1; v_gene: TRBV23-1; CDR3aa: CASSQPSRRGGLNTEAFF; CDR3nt: TGCGCCAGCAGTCAACCAAGCCGCCGGGGAGGGCTGAACACTGAAGCTTTCTTT
abundance: few; d_gene: .; j_gene: TRBJ2-3; v_gene: TRBV2; CDR3aa: CASSVRRGATDTQYF; CDR3nt: TGTGCCAGCAGTGTGAGAAGGGGGGCCACAGATACGCAGTATTTT
abundance: few; d_gene: .; j_gene: TRBJ2-7; v_gene: TRBV7-9; CDR3aa: CASSFPGSEQYF; CDR3nt: TGTGCCAGCAGCTTTCCAGGGTCCGAGCAGTACTTC
abundance: .; d_gene: .; j_gene: TRBJ1-2; v_gene: TRBV14; CDR3aa: CASSQDPGFGYTF; CDR3nt: TGTGCCAGCAGCCAAGATCCGGGTTTTGGCTACACCTTC
abundance: .; d_gene: .; j_gene: TRBJ2-3; v_gene: TRBV7-9; CDR3aa: CASSLGGAVLDTQYF; CDR3nt: TGTGCCAGCAGCTTAGGCGGCGCCGTACTGGATACGCAGTATTTT
abundance: .; d_gene: TRBD1; j_gene: TRBJ2-1; v_gene: TRBV27; CDR3aa: CASSFRLRGNNEQFF; CDR3nt: TGTGCCAGCAGTTTCAGGCTCAGGGGGAACAATGAGCAGTTCTTC
abundance: .; d_gene: .; j_gene: TRBJ2-3; v_gene: TRBV6-5; CDR3aa: CASRPGLFTDTQYF; CDR3nt: TGTGCCAGCAGACCGGGACTTTTCACAGATACGCAGTATTTT
abundance: .; d_gene: TRBD1; j_gene: TRBJ1-3; v_gene: TRBV29-1; CDR3aa: CSVEETGGFTGNTIYF; CDR3nt: TGCAGCGTTGAAGAAACAGGGGGTTTTACAGGAAACACCATATATTTT
abundance: few; d_gene: .; j_gene: TRBJ1-6; v_gene: TRBV6-5; CDR3aa: CASSRLAVNSPLHF; CDR3nt: TGTGCCAGCAGTCGACTTGCGGTGAATTCACCCCTCCACTTT
abundance: once; d_gene: .; j_gene: TRBJ1-6; v_gene: TRBV30; CDR3aa: CAWSQAWEGNNSPLHF; CDR3nt: TGTGCCTGGAGCCAAGCGTGGGAGGGCAATAATTCACCCCTCCACTTT
abundance: .; d_gene: TRBD2; j_gene: TRBJ2-1; v_gene: TRBV7-2; CDR3aa: CASSLRRGGNEQFF; CDR3nt: TGTGCCAGCAGCTTAAGGCGGGGGGGGAATGAGCAGTTCTTC
abundance: .; d_gene: TRBD1; j_gene: TRBJ1-1; v_gene: TRBV14; CDR3aa: CASSQRLDRGSNTEAFF; CDR3nt: TGTGCCAGCAGCCAGAGGTTGGACAGGGGGTCAAACACTGAAGCTTTCTTT
abundance: .; d_gene: TRBD1; j_gene: TRBJ1-2; v_gene: TRBV14; CDR3aa: CASSPHPGFGQGSNYGYTF; CDR3nt: TGTGCCAGCAGCCCACATCCAGGTTTTGGACAGGGAAGTAACTATGGCTACACCTTC
abundance: few; d_gene: .; j_gene: TRBJ1-1; v_gene: TRBV29-1; CDR3aa: CSVETRAVGTEAFF; CDR3nt: TGCAGCGTTGAAACCAGGGCTGTGGGCACTGAAGCTTTCTTT
abundance: .; d_gene: .; j_gene: TRBJ1-5; v_gene: TRBV2; CDR3aa: CASSVDVVQPQHF; CDR3nt: TGTGCCAGCAGTGTCGACGTGGTCCAGCCCCAGCATTTT
abundance: .; d_gene: .; j_gene: TRBJ2-7; v_gene: TRBV7-7; CDR3aa: CASSLDPRGVQYF; CDR3nt: TGTGCCAGCAGCTTAGACCCCAGGGGAGTGCAGTACTTC
abundance: .; d_gene: TRBD1; j_gene: TRBJ2-7; v_gene: TRBV15; CDR3aa: CATSRGGQVSYEQYF; CDR3nt: TGTGCCACCAGCAGAGGTGGACAGGTTTCCTACGAGCAGTACTTC
abundance: .; d_gene: TRBD2; j_gene: TRBJ2-1; v_gene: TRBV29-1; CDR3aa: CSVEGAGGYNEQFF; CDR3nt: TGCAGCGTTGAAGGAGCGGGGGGATACAATGAGCAGTTCTTC